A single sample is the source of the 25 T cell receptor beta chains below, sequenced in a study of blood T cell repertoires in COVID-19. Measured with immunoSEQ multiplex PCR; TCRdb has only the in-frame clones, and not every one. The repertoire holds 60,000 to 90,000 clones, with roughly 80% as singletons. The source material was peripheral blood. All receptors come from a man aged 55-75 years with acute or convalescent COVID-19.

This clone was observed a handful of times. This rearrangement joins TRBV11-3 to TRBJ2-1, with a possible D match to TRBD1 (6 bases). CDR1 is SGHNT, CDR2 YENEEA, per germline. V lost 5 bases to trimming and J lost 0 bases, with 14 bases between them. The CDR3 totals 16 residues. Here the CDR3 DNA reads TGTGCCAGCAGCCCCGGACAGATCAGCTCCTACAATGAGCAGTTCTTC. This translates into CASSPGQISSYNEQFF.

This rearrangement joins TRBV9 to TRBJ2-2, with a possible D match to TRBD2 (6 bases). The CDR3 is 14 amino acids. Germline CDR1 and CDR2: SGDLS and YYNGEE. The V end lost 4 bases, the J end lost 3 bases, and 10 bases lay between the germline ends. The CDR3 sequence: CASSLGLDTGELFF. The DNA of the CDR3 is TGTGCCAGCAGCCTGGGACTCGACACCGGGGAGCTGTTTTTT.

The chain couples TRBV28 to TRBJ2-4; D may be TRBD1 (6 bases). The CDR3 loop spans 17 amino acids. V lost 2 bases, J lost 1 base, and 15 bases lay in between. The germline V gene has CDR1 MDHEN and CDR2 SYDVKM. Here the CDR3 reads CASSLLGAVAAKNIQYF. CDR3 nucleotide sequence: TGTGCCAGCAGTTTACTGGGGGCGGTAGCGGCCAAAAACATTCAGTACTTC. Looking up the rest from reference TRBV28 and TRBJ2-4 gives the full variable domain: DVKVTQSSRYLVKRTGEKVFLECVQDMDHENMFWYRQDPGLGLRLIYFSYDVKMKEKGDIPEGYSVSREKKERFSLILESASTNQTSMYLCASSLLGAVAAKNIQYFGAGTRLSVL.

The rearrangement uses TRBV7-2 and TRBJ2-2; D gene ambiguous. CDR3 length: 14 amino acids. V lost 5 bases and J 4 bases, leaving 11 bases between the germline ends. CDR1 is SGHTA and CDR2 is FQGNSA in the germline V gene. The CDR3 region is CASSRDRSTGELFF. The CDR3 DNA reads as TGTGCCAGCAGCCGCGATAGGAGCACCGGGGAGCTGTTTTTT.

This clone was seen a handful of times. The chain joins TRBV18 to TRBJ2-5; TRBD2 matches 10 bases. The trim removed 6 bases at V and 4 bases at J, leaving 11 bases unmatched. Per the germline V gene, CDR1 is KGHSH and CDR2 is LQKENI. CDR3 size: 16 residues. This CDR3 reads CASSQGASGRGETQYF. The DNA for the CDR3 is TGTGCCAGCTCTCAGGGGGCTAGCGGGAGAGGAGAGACCCAGTACTTC.

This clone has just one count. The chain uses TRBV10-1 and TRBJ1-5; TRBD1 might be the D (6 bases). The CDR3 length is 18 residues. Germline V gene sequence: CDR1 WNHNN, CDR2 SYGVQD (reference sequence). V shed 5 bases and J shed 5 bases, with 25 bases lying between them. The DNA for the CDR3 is TGCGCCAGCAGTACACAGGGCCCTCATAAAATACTCTATCAGCCCCAGCATTTT. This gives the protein CASSTQGPHKILYQPQHF.

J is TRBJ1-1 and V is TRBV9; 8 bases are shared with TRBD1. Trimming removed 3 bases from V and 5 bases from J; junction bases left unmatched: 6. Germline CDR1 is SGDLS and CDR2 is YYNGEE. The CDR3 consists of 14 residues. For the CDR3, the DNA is TGTGCCAGCAGCGCGGGGACAGGCGGAACTGAAGCTTTCTTT. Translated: CASSAGTGGTEAFF.

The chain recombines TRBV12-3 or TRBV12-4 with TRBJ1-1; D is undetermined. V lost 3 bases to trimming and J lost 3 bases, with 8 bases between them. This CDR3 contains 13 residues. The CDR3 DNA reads TGTGCCAGCAGTTTTCTCCGGGACACTGAAGCTTTCTTT. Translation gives CASSFLRDTEAFF.

CDR3 sequence reads: CASSTVAADYEQYF. The DNA for the CDR3 is TGCGCCAGCAGCACCGTAGCGGCCGACTACGAGCAGTACTTC. The chain has TRBV4-1 and TRBJ2-7; possible D gene TRBD2, 6 bases. Between the trimmed V and J ends, which lost 5 bases and 3 bases, there was a span of 14 bases. CDR1 and CDR2 from the germline V gene are MGHRA and YSYEKL. CDR3 length: 14 residues.

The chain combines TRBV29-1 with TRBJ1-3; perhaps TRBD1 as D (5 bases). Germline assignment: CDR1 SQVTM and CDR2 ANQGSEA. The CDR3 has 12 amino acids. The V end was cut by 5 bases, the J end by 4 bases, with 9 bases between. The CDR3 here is CSVSKGGNTIYF. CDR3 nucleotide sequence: TGCAGCGTTTCTAAGGGGGGAAACACCATATATTTT.

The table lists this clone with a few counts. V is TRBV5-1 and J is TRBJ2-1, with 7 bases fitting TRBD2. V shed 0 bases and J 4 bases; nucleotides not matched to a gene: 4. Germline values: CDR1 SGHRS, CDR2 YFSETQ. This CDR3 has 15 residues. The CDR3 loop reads CASSLASGLYNEQFF. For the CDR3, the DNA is TGCGCCAGCAGCTTGGCTAGCGGTCTTTACAATGAGCAGTTCTTC.

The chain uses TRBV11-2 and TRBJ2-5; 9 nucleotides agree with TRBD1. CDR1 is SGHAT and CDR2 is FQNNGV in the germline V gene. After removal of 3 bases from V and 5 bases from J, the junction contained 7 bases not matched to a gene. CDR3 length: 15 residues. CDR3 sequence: CASSFRQGGWETQYF. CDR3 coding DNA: TGTGCCAGCAGCTTCCGACAGGGGGGTTGGGAGACCCAGTACTTC.

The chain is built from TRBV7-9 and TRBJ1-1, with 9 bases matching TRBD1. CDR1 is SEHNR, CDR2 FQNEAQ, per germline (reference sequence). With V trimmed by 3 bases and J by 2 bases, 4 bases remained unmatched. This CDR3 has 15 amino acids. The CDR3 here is CASSLLGQGNTEAFF. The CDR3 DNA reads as TGTGCCAGCAGCTTGTTGGGACAGGGTAACACTGAAGCTTTCTTT.

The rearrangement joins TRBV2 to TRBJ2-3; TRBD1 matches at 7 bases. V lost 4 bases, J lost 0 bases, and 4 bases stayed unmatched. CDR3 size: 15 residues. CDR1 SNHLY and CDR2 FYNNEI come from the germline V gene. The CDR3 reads CASSGDRISTDTQYF. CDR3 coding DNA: TGTGCCAGCAGTGGGGACAGAATCAGCACAGATACGCAGTATTTT.

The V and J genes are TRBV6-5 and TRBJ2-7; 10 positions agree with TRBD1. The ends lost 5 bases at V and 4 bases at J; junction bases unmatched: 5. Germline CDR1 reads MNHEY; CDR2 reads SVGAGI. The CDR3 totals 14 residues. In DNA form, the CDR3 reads TGTGCCAGCAGTATCCGGGACAGGGGATACGAGCAGTACTTC. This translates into CASSIRDRGYEQYF.

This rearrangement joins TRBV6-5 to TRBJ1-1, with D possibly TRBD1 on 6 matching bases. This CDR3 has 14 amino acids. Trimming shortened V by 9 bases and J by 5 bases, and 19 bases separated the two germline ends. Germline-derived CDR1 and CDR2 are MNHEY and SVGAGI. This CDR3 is CASLGKQGYTEAFF. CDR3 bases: TGTGCCAGTCTAGGTAAACAGGGATATACTGAAGCTTTCTTT.

DNA of the CDR3: TGTGCCAGCAGCTTCCGAGCCGGGACAGAATACGAGCAGTACGTC. Encoded protein: CASSFRAGTEYEQYV. The chain joins TRBV5-5 to TRBJ2-7, with 7 bases aligning to TRBD1. Looked up from germline, CDR1 is SGHKS and CDR2 is YYEKEE (reference sequence). CDR3 length equals 15 residues. The V segment lost 2 bases and the J segment 4 bases; nucleotides outside the gene matches: 9.

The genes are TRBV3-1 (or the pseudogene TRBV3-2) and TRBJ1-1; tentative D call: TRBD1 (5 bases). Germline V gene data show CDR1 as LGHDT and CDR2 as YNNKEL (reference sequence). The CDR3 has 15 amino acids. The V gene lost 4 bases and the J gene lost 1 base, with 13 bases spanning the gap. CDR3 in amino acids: CASSPSETGNTEAFF. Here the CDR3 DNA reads TGTGCCAGCAGCCCATCGGAAACAGGGAACACTGAAGCTTTCTTT.

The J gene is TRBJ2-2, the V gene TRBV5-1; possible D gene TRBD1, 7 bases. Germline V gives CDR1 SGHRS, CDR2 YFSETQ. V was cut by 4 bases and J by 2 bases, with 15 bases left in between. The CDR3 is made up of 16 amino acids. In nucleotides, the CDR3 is TGCGCCAGCAGCGCTCGGGGGACAGTAAACACCGGGGAGCTGTTTTTT. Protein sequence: CASSARGTVNTGELFF. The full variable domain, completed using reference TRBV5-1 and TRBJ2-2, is KAGVTQTPRYLIKTRGQQVTLSCSPISGHRSVSWYQQTPGQGLQFLFEYFSETQRNKGNFPGRFSGRQFSNSRSEMNVSTLELGDSALYLCASSARGTVNTGELFFGEGSRLTVL.

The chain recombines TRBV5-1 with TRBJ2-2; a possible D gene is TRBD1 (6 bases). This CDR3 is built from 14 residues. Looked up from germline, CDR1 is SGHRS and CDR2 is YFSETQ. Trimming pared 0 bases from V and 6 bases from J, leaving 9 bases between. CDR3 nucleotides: TGCGCCAGCAGCTTGGAGGGGGTGGCCGGGGAGCTGTTTTTT. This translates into CASSLEGVAGELFF.

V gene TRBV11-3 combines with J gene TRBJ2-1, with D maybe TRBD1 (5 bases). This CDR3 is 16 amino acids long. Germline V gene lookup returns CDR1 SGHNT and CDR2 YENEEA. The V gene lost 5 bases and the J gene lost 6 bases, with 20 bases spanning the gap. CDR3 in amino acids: CASSTDTPGLVNEQFF. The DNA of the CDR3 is TGTGCCAGCAGCACCGATACCCCAGGGTTAGTCAATGAGCAGTTCTTC.

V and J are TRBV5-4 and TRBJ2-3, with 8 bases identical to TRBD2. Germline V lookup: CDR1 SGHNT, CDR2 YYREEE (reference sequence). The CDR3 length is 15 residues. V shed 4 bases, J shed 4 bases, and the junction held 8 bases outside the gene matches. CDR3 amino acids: CASSLLAGPSDTQYF. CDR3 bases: TGTGCCAGCAGCCTATTAGCGGGACCATCAGATACGCAGTATTTT. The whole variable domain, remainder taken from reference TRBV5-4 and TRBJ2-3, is ETGVTQSPTHLIKTRGQQVTLRCSSQSGHNTVSWYQQALGQGPQFIFQYYREEENGRGNFPPRFSGLQFPNYSSELNVNALELDDSALYLCASSLLAGPSDTQYFGPGTRLTVL.

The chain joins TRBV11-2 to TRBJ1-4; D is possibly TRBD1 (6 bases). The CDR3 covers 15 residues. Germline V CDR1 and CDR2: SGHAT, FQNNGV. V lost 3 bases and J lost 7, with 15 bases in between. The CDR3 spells CASSFRRGATEKLFF. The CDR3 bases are TGTGCCAGCAGCTTCCGCCGGGGGGCCACTGAAAAACTGTTTTTT. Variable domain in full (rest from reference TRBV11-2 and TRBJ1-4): EAGVAQSPRYKIIEKRQSVAFWCNPISGHATLYWYQQILGQGPKLLIQFQNNGVVDDSQLPKDRFSAERLKGVDSTLKIQPAKLEDSAVYLCASSFRRGATEKLFFGSGTQLSVL.

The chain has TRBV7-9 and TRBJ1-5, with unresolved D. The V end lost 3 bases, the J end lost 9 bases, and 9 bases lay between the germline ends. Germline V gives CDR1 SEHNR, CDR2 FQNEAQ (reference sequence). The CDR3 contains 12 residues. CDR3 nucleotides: TGTGCCAGCAGCTTTTCGGGAGGGCCCCAGCATTTT. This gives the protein CASSFSGGPQHF.

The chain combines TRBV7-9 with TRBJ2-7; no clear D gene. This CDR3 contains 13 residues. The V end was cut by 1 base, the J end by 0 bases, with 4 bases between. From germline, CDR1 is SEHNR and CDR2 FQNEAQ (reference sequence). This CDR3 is CASSLDSSYEQYV. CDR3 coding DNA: TGTGCCAGCAGCTTAGACAGCTCCTACGAGCAGTACGTC.